The next 9 T cell receptor beta chains were all read from a single sample in a study of cytomegalovirus exposure and HLA in healthy donors. 60 Vbeta and 13 Jbeta primers were used in PCR. The method was immunoSEQ multiplex PCR; TCRdb's version includes in-frame clones alone and lacks a portion of them. The data show under 150,000 clones, 75% to 85% seen once. Sequencing used PBMCs. These receptors originate from a woman aged 40 to 50 in good health and CMV-seropositive.

This clone was observed a single time. The chain is built from TRBV10-3 and TRBJ2-1; D unresolved. CDR1 and CDR2 (germline): ENHRY, SYGVKD. This CDR3 comprises 12 residues. Trimming removed 3 bases at V and 4 bases at J, with 4 bases between. For the CDR3, the DNA is TGTGCCATCAGTGACCCTTACAATGAGCAGTTCTTC. It translates to CAISDPYNEQFF.

The chain is built from TRBV7-9 and TRBJ2-7, with 10 bases fitting TRBD1. CDR1 and CDR2 (germline): SEHNR, FQNEAQ (reference sequence). The CDR3 runs to 14 residues. V lost 6 bases and J lost 10; bases outside the gene matches: 12. CDR3: CASSPTAGQGNQYF. CDR3 DNA: TGTGCCAGCAGTCCCACAGCGGGACAGGGGAACCAGTACTTC.

The J gene is TRBJ1-2, the V gene TRBV18, with D perhaps matching TRBD1 (6 bases). This CDR3 is 12 amino acids long. V was shortened by 4 bases and J by 6 bases, with 9 bases between the two germline ends. In germline, CDR1 is KGHSH, CDR2 LQKENI. CDR3 DNA: TGTGCCAGCTCACTGCGGACAGATGGCTACACCTTC. The encoded protein is CASSLRTDGYTF.

The DNA for the CDR3 is TGTGCCTGGAGTACCCGGGGGGGGGCGGGAGAGACCCAGTACTTC. This sequence encodes CAWSTRGGAGETQYF. The chain employs TRBV30 and TRBJ2-5; TRBD2 matches 8 bases. From germline, CDR1 is GTSNPN and CDR2 SVGIG (reference sequence). This CDR3 has 15 amino acids. V gave up 2 bases and J gave up 4 bases; unmatched junction bases: 9.

There are a few counts of this clone. The chain combines TRBV5-4 with TRBJ2-5, with D unclear. CDR1 SGHNT and CDR2 YYREEE come from the germline V gene (reference sequence). This CDR3 has 14 amino acids. The V gene lost 0 bases and the J gene lost 4 bases, with 10 bases spanning the gap. CDR3 sequence reads: CASSLGDRRETQYF. DNA for the CDR3: TGTGCCAGCAGCTTGGGTGATAGGAGAGAGACCCAGTACTTC.

The genes are TRBV9 and TRBJ1-4; a possible D gene is TRBD1 (5 bases). The length of the CDR3 is 17 residues. Germline loops: CDR1 SGDLS, CDR2 YYNGEE. Trimming left V 0 bases short and J 7 bases short, with 19 bases between. This CDR3 reads CASSVAGSHQRGEKLFF. The CDR3, as DNA: TGTGCCAGCAGCGTAGCAGGGTCGCACCAACGAGGTGAAAAACTGTTTTTT.

As to this clone: At one of its ends the junction is not consistent with the germline gene, which may arise from a read error. The chain has TRBV7-9 and TRBJ1-5; tentatively, D is TRBD1 (5 bases). Germline CDR1 and CDR2: SEHNR and FQNEAQ (reference sequence). CDR3 length: 17 amino acids. CDR3 bases: TGTGTCAGCAGCTCAGATGCGGGGCTACCTTTCAATCAGCCCCAGCATTTT. It specifies CVSSSDAGLPFNQPQHF.

This chain uses TRBV9 with TRBJ2-1; 10 bases align to TRBD2. Germline V gene lookup returns CDR1 SGDLS and CDR2 YYNGEE. The V segment lost 1 base and the J segment 4 bases; nucleotides outside the gene matches: 5. There are 16 residues in the CDR3. CDR3 residues: CASSVTASGRYNEQFF. In nucleotides, the CDR3 is TGTGCCAGCAGCGTAACCGCTAGCGGGAGATACAATGAGCAGTTCTTC.

This rearrangement joins TRBV2 to TRBJ1-2; the D is unclear. The CDR3 runs to 18 residues. Per germline, CDR1 SNHLY and CDR2 FYNNEI. V was cut by 0 bases and J by 1 base, with 18 bases left in between. CDR3 in amino acids: CASSEALRGQVFNYGYTF. The CDR3 region has the DNA TGTGCCAGCAGTGAAGCGCTTCGGGGTCAGGTGTTTAACTATGGCTACACCTTC.